This T cell receptor beta chain was sequenced for a study of response to subunit inactivated influenza vaccine. General observations from the study: It was suggested by the authors that few new T cells are recruited by each seasonal influenza vaccination.

This clonotype was observed many times. Antigen unknown. Each CDR3 protein is one row after TCRdb ran MiXCR on the RT-PCR reads. The table shows approximately 530,000 distinct CDR3 sequences, with 7.6% occurring only once. The TCR comes from a man in his fifties or sixties who received an inactivated influenza vaccine. The source was PBMCs from blood, collected 23 to 25 months after vaccination.

This chain's CDR3 is CASSLDDDRAYEQYF. CDR3 nucleotide sequence: TGCGCCAGCAGCCTGGATGATGACAGGGCCTACGAGCAGTACTTC. V usage is TRBV4-3 and J usage is TRBJ2-7; 7 bases are shared with TRBD1. CDR3 length equals 15 residues. After removal of 4 bases from V and 2 bases from J, the junction contained 8 bases not matched to a gene. The germline V gene has CDR1 LGHNA and CDR2 YSLEER.